This T cell receptor beta chain was documented in a study of STAT5B mutations in CD4+ large granular lymphocyte leukemia. Study summary: Among healthy controls, a particular HLA allele went with more CDR3 'QG' motifs.

The data were produced by immunoSEQ multiplex PCR, yet TCRdb's version contains in-frame clones alone and is incomplete. The sample lists 20,000 to 25,000 clones; about two thirds were seen once. This clone has a handful of counts. Its antigen is currently unknown. This CDR3 spans 18 amino acids. Trimming shortened V by 0 bases and J by 6 bases, and 20 bases separated the two germline ends. Germline assignment: CDR1 LGHNA and CDR2 YNFKEQ. Study results and limitations: Without HLA matching, higher CD4+ than CD8+ T-LGLL clonality could reflect small sample size.

Sequencing was performed on CD4+ T cells from blood buffy coats. The TCR comes from a human donor in good health. The rearrangement joins TRBV4-2 to TRBJ1-4; D is undetermined. CDR3 sequence (DNA): TGTGCCAGCAGCCAAGATCTACCCGCGGGAGGAAACGATGAAAAACTGTTTTTT. The encoded protein is CASSQDLPAGGNDEKLFF.